This TCR beta chain emerged from a study of cytomegalovirus exposure and HLA in healthy donors. Overall study findings and caveats: It was likely that a cluster of highly shared sequence variants was a sequencing artifact. Altogether, 160 or so TCR beta chains were recorded as cytomegalovirus-associated.

As regards this clone: Antigen specificity is unknown.

Vbeta (60) and Jbeta (13) primers were used in the PCR. Some clones are missing from TCRdb's copy, which holds only in-frame ones; the method was immunoSEQ multiplex PCR. Of roughly 120,000 clones listed, about 79% are singletons. The CDR3 runs 16 residues. V lost 0 bases and J lost 3; bases outside the gene matches: 1. The germline gives CDR1 SGHRS, CDR2 YFSETQ. The chain has TRBV5-1 and TRBJ1-4; 11 nucleotides agree with TRBD1. The sequence was collected from a woman younger than 35 in good health and CMV-seronegative. Sequenced input: PBMCs. This CDR3 is CASSLGTGGANEKLFF. The DNA for the CDR3 is TGCGCCAGCAGCTTGGGGACAGGGGGCGCTAATGAAAAACTGTTTTTT.